Below are 23 T cell receptor beta chains sequenced from a single sample in a study of T cells in Graves' hyperthyroidism and ophthalmopathy. Amplified regions were TCR beta CDR3 sequences from RNA transcripts. An initial round of RT-PCR targeting the TCR CDR3 relied on the HTBI primer set. TCRdb fed the multiplex PCR reads into MiXCR, producing one record per CDR3 protein. The sample carries some 380,000 distinct CDR3 sequences, roughly 14% recorded once. The specimen was blood. These receptors all come from a man aged 30-40 years with Graves' hyperthyroidism that later progressed to Graves' ophthalmopathy.

This clonotype was counted many times. This chain joins TRBV7-9 and TRBJ1-6; weak D call: TRBD1 (5 bases). The CDR3 totals 14 residues. Per germline, CDR1 SEHNR and CDR2 FQNEAQ (reference sequence). V lost 4 bases, J lost 7 bases, and 11 bases lay in between. DNA of the CDR3: TGTGCCAGCAGCTCCCGGGACGGGAATTCACCCCTCCACTTT. Translating it yields CASSSRDGNSPLHF.

There are a few counts of this clonotype. The rearrangement uses TRBV4-2 and TRBJ2-3; D perhaps matches TRBD2 (6 bases). V was trimmed by 0 bases and J by 1 base, leaving 14 bases between them. CDR3 size: 17 residues. Germline V CDR1 and CDR2: LGHNA, YNFKEQ. CDR3 amino acids: CASSQEVAGPRTDTQYF. CDR3 DNA sequence: TGTGCCAGCAGCCAAGAAGTCGCGGGGCCTCGCACAGATACGCAGTATTTT.

This clonotype was found many times. The CDR3 nucleotides are TGCAGTGCTAGCATAACCGGGACAGGTAACACTGAAGCTTTCTTT. It is translated as CSASITGTGNTEAFF. This chain links TRBV20-1 with TRBJ1-1; 8 bases match TRBD1. Germline-derived CDR1 and CDR2 are DFQATT and SNEGSKA (reference sequence). This CDR3 comprises 15 residues. V lost 3 bases to trimming and J lost 2 bases; unmatched junction nucleotides: 8.

As regards this clonotype: This may be a read error: a much more frequent sequence differs by one nucleotide. This rearrangement joins TRBV5-1 to TRBJ2-1, with 8 bases matching TRBD2. The CDR3 consists of 15 residues. The germline V gene encodes CDR1 SGHRS and CDR2 YFSETQ. The CDR3 DNA reads TGCGCCAGCAGCTCCGGGGGGGCCGCCTACAATGAGCAGTTGTTC. It codes for CASSSGGAAYNEQLF.

This clonotype has at least ten counts. The chain links TRBV28 to TRBJ1-1; D is perhaps TRBD1 (5 bases). CDR3 length: 13 amino acids. The V gene's germline CDR1 is MDHEN and CDR2 SYDVKM. The CDR3 DNA follows: TGTGCGAGGGACGCGGGGATGGGCACTGAAGCTTTCTTT. Protein product: CARDAGMGTEAFF.

The sample holds a few counts of this clonotype. This may be a read error, as it is one base from a much larger clone. The J gene is TRBJ2-7, the V gene TRBV30; perhaps D is TRBD1 or TRBD2 (5 bases each). CDR1 GTSNPN and CDR2 SVGIG come from the germline V gene (reference sequence). The V and J ends lost 3 bases and 1 base respectively, with 16 bases between them. CDR3 length equals 15 residues. CDR3 loop: CAWRDGTHPSYEQYF. DNA for the CDR3: TGTGCCTGGAGGGATGGGACGCATCCTTCCTACGAGCAGTACTTC.

The chain has TRBV4-1 and TRBJ1-4; 9 bases map to TRBD1. This CDR3 contains 15 residues. Germline V lookup: CDR1 MGHRA, CDR2 YSYEKL. V lost 1 base, J lost 5 bases, and 2 bases stayed unmatched. CDR3 nucleotide sequence: TGCGCCAGCAGCCAAGTCGGGACAGGGAATGAAAAACTGTTTTTT. The encoded protein is CASSQVGTGNEKLFF.

This clonotype showed up many times. The chain recombines TRBV2 with TRBJ2-5; D gene ambiguous. The germline CDR1 and CDR2 sequences are SNHLY and FYNNEI. The CDR3 contains 17 residues. V gave up 1 base and J gave up 3 bases, with 18 bases separating them. This CDR3 reads CASSEVSGLGGEETQYF. The CDR3 DNA sequence: TGTGCCAGCAGTGAAGTCTCGGGTCTGGGTGGAGAAGAGACCCAGTACTTC. The entire variable domain, with the rest obtained from reference TRBV2 and TRBJ2-5, is as follows: EPEVTQTPSHQVTQMGQEVILRCVPISNHLYFYWYRQILGQKVEFLVSFYNNEISEKSEIFDDQFSVERPDGSNFTLKIRSTKLEDSAMYFCASSEVSGLGGEETQYFGPGTRLLVL.

Comments on this clonotype: A much larger clone differs by one base, so this may be a read error. The genes are TRBV18 and TRBJ2-1, with D maybe TRBD2 (6 bases). This CDR3 region has 13 residues. V lost 8 bases and J 8 bases, leaving 16 bases between the germline ends. Germline CDR1 reads KGHSH; CDR2 reads LQKENI. Here the CDR3 reads CASIPCSGDEQFF. The CDR3 DNA is TGTGCCAGCATTCCCTGCTCGGGAGATGAGCAGTTCTTC.

The CDR3 sequence is CASSEDWAGATDTQYF. CDR3 nucleotides: TGTGCCAGCAGTGAAGACTGGGCGGGGGCCACAGATACGCAGTATTTT. The chain links TRBV6-1 to TRBJ2-3, with D perhaps matching TRBD2 (7 bases). CDR3 size: 16 residues. Germline V lookup: CDR1 MNHNS, CDR2 SASEGT. V lost 1 base and J lost 2, with 13 bases in between.

The chain carries TRBV29-1 and TRBJ2-7; TRBD1 matches at 8 bases. Trimming cost V 6 bases and J 1 base; bases outside gene matches: 5. This CDR3 has 13 residues. In germline, CDR1 is SQVTM, CDR2 ANQGSEA. CDR3 residues: CSVRTGKSYEQYF. CDR3 bases: TGCAGCGTCCGGACAGGGAAATCCTACGAGCAGTACTTC.

The sample holds many counts of this clonotype. V is TRBV7-9 and J is TRBJ2-7, with TRBD2 matching over 7 bases. The germline V gene has CDR1 SEHNR and CDR2 FQNEAQ (reference sequence). With V trimmed by 5 bases and J by 3 bases, 7 bases remained unmatched. The CDR3 length is 14 residues. The CDR3 reads CASSPRASGYEQYF. CDR3 DNA: TGTGCCAGCAGCCCCAGGGCTAGCGGCTACGAGCAGTACTTC.

The chain uses TRBV7-3 and TRBJ1-2; D ambiguous. Trimming pared 2 bases from V and 0 bases from J, leaving 19 bases between. The CDR3 has 18 amino acids. Germline V CDR1 and CDR2: SGHTA, FQGTGA. The CDR3 nucleotides are TGTGCCAGCAGCTTAGGCCGGATCGCGTACTCTGCTAACTATGGCTACACCTTC. Amino acid sequence: CASSLGRIAYSANYGYTF. Using reference TRBV7-3 and TRBJ1-2 for the parts outside the CDR3, the full variable domain is GAGVSQTPSNKVTEKGKYVELRCDPISGHTALYWYRQSLGQGPEFLIYFQGTGAADDSGLPNDRFFAVRPEGSVSTLKIQRTERGDSAVYLCASSLGRIAYSANYGYTFGSGTRLTVV.

Ten or more counts support this clonotype. The rearrangement uses TRBV4-1 and TRBJ2-3, with D unresolved. Trimming took off 4 bases at V and 3 bases at J, with 11 bases between the two ends. Per germline, CDR1 MGHRA and CDR2 YSYEKL. This CDR3 contains 14 residues. This CDR3 reads CASSLQSLTDTQYF. The CDR3 DNA reads as TGCGCCAGCAGCCTTCAATCCTTAACAGATACGCAGTATTTT.

This clonotype was recorded at least ten times. V usage is TRBV9 and J usage is TRBJ2-5; 9 nucleotides match TRBD2. The CDR3 contains 14 residues. Germline loops: CDR1 SGDLS, CDR2 YYNGEE. The V gene end was trimmed by 1 base and the J gene end by 5 bases; junction bases not matched to a gene: 3. For the CDR3, the DNA is TGTGCCAGCAGCGTACCAGGACTAGCGGAGACCCAGTACTTC. It translates to CASSVPGLAETQYF.

This clonotype showed up many times. The chain is built from TRBV11-2 and TRBJ1-2, with 7 bases aligning to TRBD1. V shed 5 bases, J shed 0 bases, and the junction held 6 bases outside the gene matches. Germline lookup yields CDR1 SGHAT and CDR2 FQNNGV. This CDR3 contains 15 residues. The CDR3 protein is CASSAIQGANYGYTF. The DNA for the CDR3 is TGTGCCAGCAGCGCAATCCAGGGGGCTAACTATGGCTACACCTTC.

This clonotype occurred many times. The gene calls are TRBV28 and TRBJ1-1, with 7 bases identical to TRBD1. The CDR3 contains 14 residues. Germline CDR1 and CDR2: MDHEN and SYDVKM. Trimming removed 1 base from V and 6 bases from J; junction bases left unmatched: 5. In DNA, the CDR3 is TGTGCCAGCAGTTTATCAGGGGGTCCCCCTGAAGCTTTCTTT. This gives the protein CASSLSGGPPEAFF.

The chain recombines TRBV12-5 with TRBJ2-3, with 7 bases aligning to TRBD2. The CDR3 has 15 residues. V shed 6 bases, J shed 4 bases, and the junction held 10 bases outside the gene matches. Germline V gene sequence: CDR1 LGHNT, CDR2 FRNRAP. The CDR3 bases are TGTGCTAGTGGCCCGGGACTCAGCGGGGCAGATACGCAGTATTTT. It specifies CASGPGLSGADTQYF.

This clonotype has ten or more counts. This rearrangement joins TRBV28 to TRBJ1-5; D might be TRBD1 (6 bases). The CDR3 runs to 14 residues. V dropped 6 bases and J dropped 6 bases, with 15 bases sitting between them. From germline, CDR1 is MDHEN and CDR2 SYDVKM. CDR3 residues: CASRFKGVGQPQHF. CDR3 DNA: TGTGCCAGCAGGTTTAAGGGGGTCGGTCAGCCCCAGCATTTT.

Ten or more counts support this clonotype. The chain uses TRBV5-6 and TRBJ1-1, with a weak D call TRBD1 (5 bases). This CDR3 contains 14 residues. The V gene's germline CDR1 is SGHDT and CDR2 YYEEEE. The V end lost 1 base, the J end lost 2 bases, and 9 bases lay between the germline ends. The CDR3 protein is CASSLWDQNTEAFF. The DNA for the CDR3 is TGTGCCAGCAGCTTGTGGGACCAAAACACTGAAGCTTTCTTT.

Many counts were recorded for this clonotype. The V call is TRBV6-5, the J call TRBJ1-1; D remains ambiguous. This CDR3 is 15 amino acids long. V was cut by 2 bases and J by 7 bases, with 17 bases left in between. Germline CDR1 and CDR2: MNHEY and SVGAGI. This chain's CDR3 is CASSYPGSDHGEAFF. CDR3 in DNA: TGTGCCAGCAGTTACCCCGGGTCGGACCATGGTGAAGCTTTCTTT.

A note on this clonotype: A much larger clonotype is one base distant, so this may be a read error. The final CDR3 position lacks the conserved phenylalanine or tryptophan, pointing to a likely read error. The J gene is TRBJ2-3, the V gene TRBV5-5; TRBD1 is a possible D gene (6 bases). Trimming took off 3 bases at V and 1 base at J, with 15 bases between the two ends. Germline V gives CDR1 SGHKS, CDR2 YYEKEE (reference sequence). The CDR3 extends over 16 amino acids. For the CDR3, the DNA is TGTGCCAGCAGCTCTGTGACGACAGGTCGCACAGATACGCAGTATTGT. Translating gives CASSSVTTGRTDTQYC.

This clonotype has a count of ten or more. The chain joins TRBV30 to TRBJ2-5; 9 nucleotides match TRBD1. V gave up 2 bases and J gave up 11 bases; unmatched junction bases: 15. This CDR3 is built from 15 residues. Germline-derived CDR1 and CDR2 are GTSNPN and SVGIG (reference sequence). CDR3 amino acids: CAWSQTGTGYQSQYF. The CDR3 nucleotides read TGTGCCTGGAGTCAGACCGGGACAGGGTACCAAAGTCAGTACTTC.